This TCR beta chain was sequenced in a study of intratumoral heterogeneity in liver cancer. As for the study more broadly: Across the full 14-patient cohort, most patients were male and a median age of approximately 63 years was recorded. To examine intratumor heterogeneity, the study integrated RNA-seq, DNA sequencing, TCR-seq and SNP array data obtained from multiple regions of hepatocellular carcinoma specimens. The full cohort included approximately 71 multiregional samples from around 14 HCC patients, consisting of fewer than 55 tumoral regions and 20 adjacent nontumoral regions. General findings and caveats noted by the study authors: The authors acknowledged a relatively low patient number and under-sampled tumor-infiltrating lymphocyte representation as limitations. Overall T cell clonality did not differ significantly between tumor regions within either sequenced patient. TCR sequencing was reported to confirm the RNA-seq-based estimates of regional differences in tumor-infiltrating lymphocyte burden. In each sequenced patient, tumor region a showed significantly more unique T-cell clonal expansions than tumor region b.

On this clone itself: Its antigen is unknown. The sample holds no much larger clone one base away, and base qualities are not on file.

TCR beta chain CDR3 regions were sequenced from genomic DNA using the immunoSEQ assay. Rearranged VDJ segments were amplified with primers that anneal to V and J segments. Per the original workflow: Clonality and richness metrics were computed with the ImmunoSeq Analyzer software. Clones with differential abundance between regions were identified with Fisher's exact test combined with a beta-binomial method for additional stringency. As stored in TCRdb, this immuneACCESS dataset retains in-frame rearrangements with V and J assigned. A fraction of the clones does not appear; measured against another copy, unresolved V genes explain less than half of the discrepancy, and the remainder lacks a known reason. Clone size and the V and J calls come from that table; the DNA yielded D and trimming. In this sample the table shows approximately 6,700 clones, 55% of which occur a single time. About 15% of the sample is taken by the ten largest.

The trim is 5 bases for V and 0 bases for J, with a gap of 7 bases between the germline ends. CDR1 is given as MNHEY and CDR2 as SVGEGT, both from the germline V gene. Its CDR3 holds 13 amino acids, cysteine through phenylalanine. The kept DNA is CDR3 alone, 39 bases in frame from the first base. Samples labelled H came from distinct, geographically separated regions of the hepatocellular carcinoma nodule. All patients had early-stage hepatocellular carcinoma and received no therapy before surgical resection. No macroscopic evidence of necrosis or hemorrhage was present in the sampled areas. Multiple regions from a couple of patients were subjected to TCR sequencing (ImmunoSeq). Frozen tissue samples from resection were taken at least 1 cm away from one another. The DNeasy blood and tissue kit was used to extract genomic DNA from bulk tissue.

Source: tumor tissue, taken before any cancer treatment. The sequence was collected from a man aged 70-80 years with hepatocellular carcinoma. Here the chain combines TRBV6-2 or TRBV6-3 and TRBJ1-1; the D segment cannot be called with confidence. The nucleotides are TGTGCCAGCAGTACAGACTTGAACACTGAAGCTTTCTTT. This is translated as CASSTDLNTEAFF.